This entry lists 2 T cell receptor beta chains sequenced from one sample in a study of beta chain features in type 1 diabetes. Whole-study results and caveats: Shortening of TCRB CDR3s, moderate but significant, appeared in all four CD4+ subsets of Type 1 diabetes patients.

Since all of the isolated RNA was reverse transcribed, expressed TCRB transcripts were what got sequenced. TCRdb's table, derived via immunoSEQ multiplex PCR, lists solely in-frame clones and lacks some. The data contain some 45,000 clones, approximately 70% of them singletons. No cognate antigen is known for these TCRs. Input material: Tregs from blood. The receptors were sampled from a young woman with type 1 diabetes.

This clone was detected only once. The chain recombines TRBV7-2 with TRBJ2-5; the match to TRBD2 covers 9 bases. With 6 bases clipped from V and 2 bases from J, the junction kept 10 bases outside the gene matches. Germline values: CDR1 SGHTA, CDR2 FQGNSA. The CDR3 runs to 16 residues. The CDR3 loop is CASSLHSGRVQETQYF. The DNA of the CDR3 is TGTGCCAGCAGTCTACATAGCGGGAGAGTTCAAGAGACCCAGTACTTC.

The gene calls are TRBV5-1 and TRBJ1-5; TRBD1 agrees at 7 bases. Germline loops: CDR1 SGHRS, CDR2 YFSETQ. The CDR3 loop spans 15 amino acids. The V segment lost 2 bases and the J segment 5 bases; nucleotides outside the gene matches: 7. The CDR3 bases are TGCGCCAGCAGCTTATGGGGACAGTTAGATCAGCCCCAGCATTTT. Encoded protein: CASSLWGQLDQPQHF. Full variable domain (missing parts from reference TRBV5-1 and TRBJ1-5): KAGVTQTPRYLIKTRGQQVTLSCSPISGHRSVSWYQQTPGQGLQFLFEYFSETQRNKGNFPGRFSGRQFSNSRSEMNVSTLELGDSALYLCASSLWGQLDQPQHFGDGTRLSIL.